This TCR beta chain was documented in a study of breast tumors, draining lymph nodes, adjacent tissues. V was cut by 2 bases and J by 8 bases, with 15 bases left in between. CDR1 and CDR2 from the germline V gene are DFQATT and SNEGSKA (reference sequence). The CDR3 consists of 14 residues. Breast cancer patients provided tissue from their axillary draining lymph nodes. TCRdb reanalysed the multiplex PCR reads using MiXCR and keeps one entry per CDR3 protein. The data show about 180,000 distinct CDR3 sequences, around a third seen once. General study findings and limits: Tumors had less TCR diversity than lymph nodes, more than nontumor tissue. Data only fit, rather than demonstrated, lymph node origin of most tumor T cells. Luminal-like breast cancer showed significantly greater tumor-nontumor repertoire similarity than basal-like breast cancer did. Most tumor T cells seemingly derive from lymph node, then expand in tumor.

This clonotype showed up many times. What it binds is unknown. The chain joins TRBV20-1 to TRBJ1-4, with a weak D call TRBD1 (5 bases). The clonotype was recovered from a female donor with breast cancer. Some clones in this sample may be carry-over from other donors' samples. Sequencing used axillary lymph node tissue. The CDR3 loop is CSARWGRAREKLFF. As DNA, the CDR3 is TGCAGTGCTAGATGGGGCAGGGCGAGGGAAAAACTGTTTTTT.